These 32 T cell receptor beta chains share one sample of origin, sequenced in a study of T cell responses to AZD1222 COVID-19 vaccine. Assay used: immunoSEQ multiplex PCR; TCRdb lists only in-frame clones, some missing. Of about 130,000 clones listed, roughly nine tenths are singletons. The sequenced sample was peripheral blood, obtained on day 0 of AZD1222 vaccination. The receptors were sampled from an adult in good health.

The chain has TRBV5-1 and TRBJ2-7, with D maybe TRBD2 (5 bases). The CDR3 length is 13 residues. The V end lost 4 bases, the J end lost 2 bases, and 10 bases lay between the germline ends. The germline V gene has CDR1 SGHRS and CDR2 YFSETQ. Here the CDR3 reads CASSGYGTYEQYF. In DNA form, the CDR3 reads TGCGCCAGCAGCGGTTACGGGACCTACGAGCAGTACTTC.

The chain is built from TRBV3-1 (or the pseudogene TRBV3-2) and TRBJ2-7; 11 nucleotides align to TRBD2. After removal of 2 bases from V and 3 bases from J, the junction contained 6 bases not matched to a gene. The CDR3 covers 16 residues. The germline CDR1 and CDR2 sequences are LGHDT and YNNKEL (reference sequence). CDR3 sequence reads: CASSQSRLAGRYEQYF. The CDR3 region has the DNA TGTGCCAGCAGCCAATCTCGACTAGCGGGGCGCTACGAGCAGTACTTC.

About this clone itself: Other DNA variants within this sample encode the same CDR3. V and J are TRBV6-5 and TRBJ1-3, with no clear D. The CDR3 extends over 14 amino acids. Germline CDR1 is MNHEY and CDR2 is SVGAGI. Trimming removed 3 bases at V and 1 base at J, with 7 bases between. CDR3 residues: CASSYGKSGNTIYF. CDR3 nucleotides: TGTGCCAGCAGTTATGGGAAGTCTGGAAACACCATATATTTT.

The chain recombines TRBV7-2 with TRBJ2-5; 7 bases match TRBD1. CDR3 length: 16 amino acids. The germline V gene encodes CDR1 SGHTA and CDR2 FQGNSA. The junction had 11 bases not matched to a gene; V was cut back by 5 bases and J by 2 bases. For the CDR3, the DNA is TGTGCCAGCAGCCCACCGACAGGGATGGTTCAAGAGACCCAGTACTTC. Its translation is CASSPPTGMVQETQYF.

The sample holds one count of this clone. The chain joins TRBV18 to TRBJ1-5, with D uncertain. CDR3 length: 14 residues. Per the germline V gene, CDR1 is KGHSH and CDR2 is LQKENI. The V end was cut by 1 base, the J end by 0 bases, with 4 bases between. DNA for the CDR3: TGTGCCAGCTCACCACAGAGTAGCAATCAGCCCCAGCATTTT. Encoded protein: CASSPQSSNQPQHF. Full variable domain (remainder filled in from reference TRBV18 and TRBJ1-5): NAGVMQNPRHLVRRRGQEARLRCSPMKGHSHVYWYRQLPEEGLKFMVYLQKENIIDESGMPKERFSAEFPKEGPSILRIQQVVRGDSAAYFCASSPQSSNQPQHFGDGTRLSIL.

The J gene is TRBJ1-1, the V gene TRBV5-5; D perhaps matches TRBD1 (6 bases). Germline V gene sequence: CDR1 SGHKS, CDR2 YYEKEE (reference sequence). Trimming shortened V by 4 bases and J by 10 bases, and 20 bases separated the two germline ends. This CDR3 contains 14 residues. CDR3 nucleotide sequence: TGTGCCAGCAGCCCAGGGACAACCGGGACTCGAGCTTTCTTT. Translating gives CASSPGTTGTRAFF.

The chain couples TRBV7-6 to TRBJ2-2; D call uncertain. The germline V gene has CDR1 SGHVS and CDR2 FNYEAQ. Trimming removed 5 bases at V and 7 bases at J, with 17 bases between. CDR3 length: 15 amino acids. The CDR3 is CASSPLVLAVGELFF. CDR3 coding DNA: TGTGCCAGCAGCCCCCTGGTCCTGGCGGTCGGGGAGCTGTTTTTT.

The V call is TRBV5-5, the J call TRBJ2-1, with TRBD2 identical over 9 bases. The CDR3 length is 18 residues. Germline values: CDR1 SGHKS, CDR2 YYEKEE (reference sequence). V shed 5 bases and J 0 bases; nucleotides not matched to a gene: 12. CDR3 nucleotide sequence: TGTGCCAGCAGTTGGACTAGCGAGGGCCTGAGCTCCTACAATGAGCAGTTCTTC. Translation: CASSWTSEGLSSYNEQFF.

The chain is built from TRBV11-1 and TRBJ2-7; D perhaps matches TRBD2 (5 bases). Trimming removed 1 base from V and 2 bases from J, with 12 bases in between. The CDR3 totals 15 residues. CDR1 SGHAT and CDR2 FQDESV come from the germline V gene (reference sequence). The CDR3 DNA sequence: TGTGCCAGCAGCTTAGTGAGGGTCGGGGCCTACGAGCAGTACTTC. It encodes CASSLVRVGAYEQYF.

The sample holds a few counts of this clone. The genes are TRBV12-3 or TRBV12-4 and TRBJ1-2; D ambiguous. This CDR3 has 13 amino acids. V was cut by 5 bases and J by 4 bases, with 11 bases left in between. The chain's CDR3 is CASSPGYFYGYTF. The CDR3 nucleotides read TGTGCCAGCAGTCCGGGGTACTTCTATGGCTACACCTTC.

The V call is TRBV7-2, the J call TRBJ2-3, with 10 bases aligning to TRBD2. The length of the CDR3 is 17 residues. Looked up from germline, CDR1 is SGHTA and CDR2 is FQGNSA. V lost 1 base and J lost 4; bases outside the gene matches: 8. CDR3 region: CASSLGGASGGADTQYF. The CDR3 DNA is TGTGCCAGCAGCTTAGGTGGGGCCAGCGGGGGGGCAGATACGCAGTATTTT.

CDR3 coding DNA: TGCAGCGTTGAAGAAAGTGGAGGGGGACAGGGGTTTGGCTACACCTTC. Translated, it gives CSVEESGGGQGFGYTF. The chain combines TRBV29-1 with TRBJ1-2; TRBD1 matches 10 bases. J was trimmed by 7 bases and V by 0 bases; bases with no gene match: 11. The CDR3 loop spans 16 amino acids. Germline V CDR1 and CDR2: SQVTM, ANQGSEA.

The CDR3 is CASSGTSSMSYNEQFF. CDR3 in DNA: TGTGCCAGCAGTGGGACTAGTAGCATGTCCTACAATGAGCAGTTCTTC. The chain carries TRBV2 and TRBJ2-1; 7 bases match TRBD2. V lost 4 bases and J lost 1; bases outside the gene matches: 7. Germline V gene lookup returns CDR1 SNHLY and CDR2 FYNNEI. The CDR3 has 16 residues.

This chain connects TRBV6-5 to TRBJ1-6, with D maybe TRBD1 (6 bases). V lost 2 bases and J lost 7, with 12 bases in between. The CDR3 sequence is 15 residues long. Looked up from germline, CDR1 is MNHEY and CDR2 is SVGAGI. The CDR3 sequence: CASSYDGRGNSPLHF. The CDR3 bases are TGTGCCAGCAGTTACGATGGCAGGGGAAATTCACCCCTCCACTTT.

V and J are TRBV18 and TRBJ1-6; TRBD1 matches at 7 bases. The V gene end was trimmed by 4 bases and the J gene end by 8 bases; junction bases not matched to a gene: 5. Per the germline V gene, CDR1 is KGHSH and CDR2 is LQKENI. This CDR3 comprises 14 residues. The CDR3 here is CASSQQGIDSPLHF. In nucleotides, the CDR3 is TGTGCCAGCTCACAACAGGGGATTGATTCACCCCTCCACTTT.

The chain links TRBV24-1 to TRBJ2-5; possibly TRBD2 for D (5 bases). This CDR3 has 14 amino acids. V lost 1 base, J lost 2 bases, and 7 bases lay in between. Germline CDR1 KGHDR, CDR2 SFDVKD. This CDR3 reads CATSDFTRQETQYF. CDR3 bases: TGTGCCACCAGTGATTTTACTAGACAAGAGACCCAGTACTTC.

As DNA, the CDR3 is TGTGCCAGCTCACCTAGGACAGGGGGCACTGAAGCTTTCTTT. It codes for CASSPRTGGTEAFF. The chain employs TRBV18 and TRBJ1-1; 10 bases fit TRBD1. The CDR3 is 14 residues long. Germline V CDR1 and CDR2: KGHSH, LQKENI. V dropped 3 bases and J dropped 4; count of bases not matched to a gene: 2.

V and J are TRBV6-4 and TRBJ1-1, with D maybe TRBD1 (5 bases). The ends were cut back, 8 bases at V and 0 bases at J, with 10 bases in the middle. The germline CDR1 and CDR2 sequences are MRHNA and SNTAGT. The CDR3 is made up of 13 amino acids. In nucleotides, the CDR3 is TGTGCCAGCTCCCGGGGCATGAACACTGAAGCTTTCTTT. It translates to CASSRGMNTEAFF.

This chain joins TRBV18 and TRBJ1-5; no reliable D call. CDR3 size: 13 residues. Trimming left V 1 base short and J 0 bases short, with 1 base between. Germline V gives CDR1 KGHSH, CDR2 LQKENI. The CDR3 coding sequence is TGTGCCAGCTCACCACGTAGCAATCAGCCCCAGCATTTT. As protein: CASSPRSNQPQHF. Complete variable domain (other parts from reference TRBV18 and TRBJ1-5): NAGVMQNPRHLVRRRGQEARLRCSPMKGHSHVYWYRQLPEEGLKFMVYLQKENIIDESGMPKERFSAEFPKEGPSILRIQQVVRGDSAAYFCASSPRSNQPQHFGDGTRLSIL.

The chain uses TRBV7-9 and TRBJ2-5, with D possibly being TRBD1 (6 bases). Trimming removed 0 bases from V and 5 bases from J, with 10 bases in between. The CDR3 runs to 14 residues. Germline CDR1 reads SEHNR; CDR2 reads FQNEAQ (reference sequence). CDR3 loop: CASSLAGAGETQYF. Written as DNA, the CDR3 is TGTGCCAGCAGCTTAGCGGGGGCCGGGGAGACCCAGTACTTC. Full variable domain (missing parts from reference TRBV7-9 and TRBJ2-5): DTGVSQNPRHKITKRGQNVTFRCDPISEHNRLYWYRQTLGQGPEFLTYFQNEAQLEKSRLLSDRFSAERPKGSFSTLEIQRTEQGDSAMYLCASSLAGAGETQYFGPGTRLLVL.

The rearrangement uses TRBV15 and TRBJ1-1; D is uncertain. Per the germline V gene, CDR1 is LNHNV and CDR2 is YYDKDF (reference sequence). V was trimmed by 3 bases and J by 6 bases, leaving 8 bases between them. CDR3 length: 12 amino acids. Written as DNA, the CDR3 is TGTGCCACCAGCAGCCGGGAGCCTGAAGCTTTCTTT. As protein: CATSSREPEAFF. The whole variable domain, filled in from reference TRBV15 and TRBJ1-1, reads DAMVIQNPRYQVTQFGKPVTLSCSQTLNHNVMYWYQQKSSQAPKLLFHYYDKDFNNEADTPDNFQSRRPNTSFCFLDIRSPGLGDTAMYLCATSSREPEAFFGQGTRLTVV.

This clone has just one count. The chain carries TRBV7-6 and TRBJ2-3, with D unresolved. CDR3 length: 16 amino acids. Between the trimmed V and J ends, which lost 1 base and 0 bases, there was a span of 11 bases. Per germline, CDR1 SGHVS and CDR2 FNYEAQ. In DNA form, the CDR3 reads TGTGCCAGCAGCTTAGGGGCTACTTCGAGCACAGATACGCAGTATTTT. Protein: CASSLGATSSTDTQYF.

For this clone: Other DNA sequences from this sample encode an identical CDR3 as well. This chain links TRBV5-1 with TRBJ2-5, with D hard to call. The CDR3 has 11 amino acids. Germline V lookup: CDR1 SGHRS, CDR2 YFSETQ. Trimming removed 2 bases from V and 1 base from J, with 0 bases in between. For the CDR3, the DNA is TGCGCCAGCAGCTTCCAAGAGACCCAGTACTTC. Protein: CASSFQETQYF.

The V gene is TRBV29-1, the J gene TRBJ2-1; 7 nucleotides line up with TRBD2. CDR1 SQVTM and CDR2 ANQGSEA come from the germline V gene. V trimming: 6 bases; J trimming: 1 base; junction bases outside the gene matches: 6. The CDR3 runs to 14 residues. The CDR3 region is CSVAGLFSYNEQFF. The CDR3 nucleotides are TGCAGCGTAGCGGGACTATTTTCCTACAATGAGCAGTTCTTC.

This clone occurred once. This chain joins TRBV7-2 and TRBJ2-1, with 11 bases identical to TRBD2. Germline V gives CDR1 SGHTA, CDR2 FQGNSA. This CDR3 has 16 residues. Trimming cost V 6 bases and J 3 bases; bases outside gene matches: 7. Here the CDR3 DNA reads TGTGCCAGCAGTCCGCCCGGGACTAGCGGCTACAATGAGCAGTTCTTC. The encoded protein is CASSPPGTSGYNEQFF. The full variable domain, completed using reference TRBV7-2 and TRBJ2-1, is GAGVSQSPSNKVTEKGKDVELRCDPISGHTALYWYRQSLGQGLEFLIYFQGNSAPDKSGLPSDRFSAERTGGSVSTLTIQRTQQEDSAVYLCASSPPGTSGYNEQFFGPGTRLTVL.

The chain is built from TRBV4-3 and TRBJ2-2; weak D call: TRBD2 (6 bases). The CDR3 is made up of 17 amino acids. The V gene lost 1 base and the J gene lost 3 bases, with 15 bases spanning the gap. Germline assignment: CDR1 LGHNA and CDR2 YSLEER. CDR3 bases: TGCGCCAGCAGCCAAGGGAGAGTGGGGGGAGACACCGGGGAGCTGTTTTTT. Protein: CASSQGRVGGDTGELFF.

The gene calls are TRBV20-1 and TRBJ1-2; D is unclear. The CDR3 length is 11 residues. Germline loops: CDR1 DFQATT, CDR2 SNEGSKA (reference sequence). The germline V and J ends were trimmed by 5 bases and 8 bases, with 12 bases remaining between them. Here the CDR3 reads CSALPTEGYTF. In nucleotides, the CDR3 is TGCAGTGCTCTCCCAACGGAGGGCTACACCTTC.

The CDR3 spells CASSGRGGEVMNTEAFF. CDR3 DNA: TGCGCCAGCAGCGGCAGGGGAGGGGAGGTCATGAACACTGAAGCTTTCTTT. The gene calls are TRBV10-1 and TRBJ1-1, with a possible D match to TRBD1 (6 bases). Germline loops: CDR1 WNHNN, CDR2 SYGVQD (reference sequence). The CDR3 spans 17 residues. Trimming shortened V by 6 bases and J by 0 bases, and 20 bases separated the two germline ends.

The rearrangement links TRBV30 to TRBJ2-3, with a weak D call TRBD2 (5 bases). The CDR3 runs 14 residues. V was clipped by 3 bases and J by 2 bases, with 12 bases between them. The germline gives CDR1 GTSNPN, CDR2 SVGIG (reference sequence). CDR3 in amino acids: CAWREASYTDTQYF. CDR3 nucleotide sequence: TGTGCCTGGAGGGAGGCCAGTTACACAGATACGCAGTATTTT.

The gene calls are TRBV11-2 and TRBJ2-1; D remains ambiguous. This CDR3 is 15 amino acids long. Per the germline V gene, CDR1 is SGHAT and CDR2 is FQNNGV. Trimming cost V 5 bases and J 0 bases, with 11 bases left between them. The CDR3 reads CASSGVTSSYNEQFF. The CDR3 DNA reads as TGTGCCAGCAGCGGGGTCACGAGCTCCTACAATGAGCAGTTCTTC.

As for this clone: One end of the junction is discordant with germline, which a read error may explain. The chain is built from TRBV7-9 and TRBJ2-7; D gene unclear. The CDR3 is 11 amino acids. CDR1 SEHNR and CDR2 FQNEAQ come from the germline V gene (reference sequence). CDR3 amino acids: CASSLPGSMTF. The CDR3, as DNA: TGTGCCAGCAGCTTACCAGGTTCCATGACCTTC.

This clone was counted between two and nine times. The rearrangement links TRBV4-3 to TRBJ1-3, with unresolved D. Trimming left V 2 bases short and J 3 bases short, with 17 bases between. CDR1 is LGHNA and CDR2 is YSLEER in the germline V gene. This CDR3 is built from 17 residues. The DNA of the CDR3 is TGCGCCAGCAGCCAATACCTGGTTAGAAGCGATGGAAACACCATATATTTT. Translated: CASSQYLVRSDGNTIYF.